The next 27 T cell receptor beta chains were all read from a single sample in a study of blood T cell repertoires in COVID-19. Sequenced by immunoSEQ multiplex PCR; TCRdb stores in-frame clones only, minus some. Of under 200,000 clones listed, 88% were seen once; the top ten hold 2% to 2.5%. The sample comprised peripheral blood. The receptors were sampled from a man in his forties or fifties who had recovered from COVID-19.

The chain carries TRBV7-2 and TRBJ2-3; 11 bases match TRBD2. V shed 4 bases and J 1 base; nucleotides not matched to a gene: 7. The CDR3 spans 17 residues. Germline CDR1 reads SGHTA; CDR2 reads FQGNSA. The CDR3 loop is CASSSVSGGAGTDTQYF. In nucleotides, the CDR3 is TGTGCCAGCAGCTCCGTTAGCGGGGGGGCGGGCACAGATACGCAGTATTTT.

This rearrangement joins TRBV2 to TRBJ2-1, with a tentative D call TRBD2 (5 bases). In germline, CDR1 is SNHLY, CDR2 FYNNEI. This CDR3 is built from 14 residues. Trimming cost V 7 bases and J 0 bases, with 10 bases left between them. The CDR3 reads CASTPGSSYNEQFF. CDR3 DNA sequence: TGTGCCAGCACTCCGGGGAGCTCCTACAATGAGCAGTTCTTC.

The rearrangement uses TRBV3-1 (or the pseudogene TRBV3-2) and TRBJ1-1, with a tentative D call TRBD1 (5 bases). Trimming shortened V by 6 bases and J by 5 bases, and 16 bases separated the two germline ends. Per the germline V gene, CDR1 is LGHDT and CDR2 is YNNKEL (reference sequence). This CDR3 region has 14 residues. CDR3 sequence: CASSPVGGGTEAFF. The CDR3 DNA is TGTGCCAGCAGTCCCGTGGGGGGAGGGACTGAAGCTTTCTTT.

J is TRBJ2-2 and V is TRBV5-6; 10 bases match TRBD1. Germline loops: CDR1 SGHDT, CDR2 YYEEEE. The CDR3 runs 16 residues. V lost 5 bases, J lost 2 bases, and 6 bases stayed unmatched. CDR3 loop: CASSLRDRGNTGELFF. The DNA for the CDR3 is TGTGCCAGCAGTCTACGGGACAGGGGAAACACCGGGGAGCTGTTTTTT.

The chain combines TRBV30 with TRBJ1-2; 10 bases align to TRBD1. Germline V CDR1 and CDR2: GTSNPN, SVGIG (reference sequence). The V gene end was trimmed by 6 bases and the J gene end by 4 bases; junction bases not matched to a gene: 8. This CDR3 has 14 residues. Written as DNA, the CDR3 is TGTGCCTGCGGACAGGGGGTTTCTGGCTATGGCTACACCTTC. This codes for CACGQGVSGYGYTF.

CDR3 sequence (DNA): TGCGCCAGCAGCTTGCTTTTGACAGGGAGTACCTACGAGCAGTACTTC. Protein: CASSLLLTGSTYEQYF. The V call is TRBV5-1, the J call TRBJ2-7; 7 bases map to TRBD1. The CDR3 is 16 residues long. The germline CDR1 and CDR2 sequences are SGHRS and YFSETQ. V shed 1 base, J shed 2 bases, and the junction held 9 bases outside the gene matches.

This chain connects TRBV6-1 to TRBJ1-2, with 10 bases identical to TRBD1. The germline gives CDR1 MNHNS, CDR2 SASEGT. Unmatched junction bases numbered 9, after V lost 6 bases and J lost 8 bases. The CDR3 runs to 14 residues. The CDR3, as DNA: TGTGCCAGCAGAGGCGGGACAGGGGTAGAAGGCTACACCTTC. Its protein is CASRGGTGVEGYTF.

J is TRBJ1-3 and V is TRBV3-1 (or the pseudogene TRBV3-2); no clear D. Germline loops: CDR1 LGHDT, CDR2 YNNKEL (reference sequence). The CDR3 loop spans 14 amino acids. With 7 bases removed from V and 4 bases from J, the gap between germline ends came to 14 bases. CDR3 region: CASTRTGEGNTIYF. DNA for the CDR3: TGTGCCAGCACCCGGACCGGGGAAGGAAACACCATATATTTT.

The chain combines TRBV3-1 (or the pseudogene TRBV3-2) with TRBJ2-2, with 9 nucleotides matching TRBD2. V was pared by 7 bases and J by 6 bases, with 3 bases of the junction left unmatched. CDR1 is LGHDT, CDR2 YNNKEL, per germline (reference sequence). The CDR3 is 13 amino acids. The CDR3 bases are TGTGCCAGCACGCGGGAGGGCTCCGGGGAGCTGTTTTTT. Its translation is CASTREGSGELFF.

This chain joins TRBV18 and TRBJ2-1, with 7 bases matching TRBD1. Looked up from germline, CDR1 is KGHSH and CDR2 is LQKENI. The CDR3 totals 17 residues. With 0 bases clipped from V and 0 bases from J, the junction kept 5 bases outside the gene matches. CDR3 region: CASSPPMAGGSYNEQFF. The CDR3, as DNA: TGTGCCAGCTCACCACCCATGGCAGGGGGCTCCTACAATGAGCAGTTCTTC.

The chain has TRBV6-6 and TRBJ1-6; D possibly corresponds to TRBD1 (6 bases). The CDR3 extends over 17 amino acids. V was clipped by 5 bases and J by 9 bases, with 23 bases between them. Germline V gene sequence: CDR1 MNHNY, CDR2 SVGAGI (reference sequence). The CDR3 sequence is CASSPHAQTGSSSPLHF. CDR3 DNA sequence: TGTGCCAGCAGTCCTCACGCCCAGACAGGATCTAGTTCACCCCTCCACTTT.

The V gene is TRBV2, the J gene TRBJ2-3; 10 bases match TRBD1. The CDR3 runs 14 residues. Germline CDR1 and CDR2: SNHLY and FYNNEI. V was pared by 5 bases and J by 3 bases, with 2 bases of the junction left unmatched. Here the CDR3 DNA reads TGTGCCAGCAGTTCGGACAGGGGGACAGATACGCAGTATTTT. Protein sequence: CASSSDRGTDTQYF.

This clone has more than one count but fewer than ten. V gene TRBV5-4 combines with J gene TRBJ2-7; TRBD2 might be the D (7 bases). There are 13 residues in the CDR3. V gave up 9 bases and J gave up 0 bases, with 13 bases separating them. Per germline, CDR1 SGHNT and CDR2 YYREEE (reference sequence). CDR3 nucleotide sequence: TGTGCCACCCAGGGGAGGGGCTCCTACGAGCAGTACTTC. Its protein is CATQGRGSYEQYF.

The V gene is TRBV5-8, the J gene TRBJ2-7, with D hard to call. The CDR3 is made up of 16 amino acids. V was shortened by 4 bases and J by 0 bases, with 17 bases between the two germline ends. Germline CDR1 reads SGHTS; CDR2 reads YDEGEE. The CDR3 DNA reads TGTGCCAGCAGCGCATACCGGAGAAAGAGCTCCTACGAGCAGTACTTC. Amino acid sequence: CASSAYRRKSSYEQYF.

The chain has TRBV27 and TRBJ1-5; 9 nucleotides line up with TRBD1. The CDR3 totals 15 residues. V lost 6 bases, J lost 7 bases, and 10 bases stayed unmatched. Germline CDR1 and CDR2: MNHEY and SMNVEV (reference sequence). The CDR3 bases are TGTGCCAGCAGACCGGCCGGGACAGGGACCCAGCCCCAGCATTTT. It translates to CASRPAGTGTQPQHF.

V usage is TRBV9 and J usage is TRBJ2-5, with 8 positions matching TRBD2. The CDR3 runs 14 residues. The J segment lost 7 bases and the V segment lost 3 bases, leaving 8 bases of the junction unmatched. Germline V gives CDR1 SGDLS, CDR2 YYNGEE. CDR3 sequence reads: CASSGPSLAGTQYF. In nucleotides, the CDR3 is TGTGCCAGCAGCGGCCCTTCCCTAGCGGGGACCCAGTACTTC.

The chain is built from TRBV2 and TRBJ1-2; D gene uncertain. V lost 8 bases, J lost 8 bases, and 15 bases lay in between. The germline gives CDR1 SNHLY, CDR2 FYNNEI. The CDR3 consists of 12 residues. This chain's CDR3 is CASSIEGNGYTF. CDR3 nucleotide sequence: TGTGCCAGCTCCATCGAGGGTAACGGCTACACCTTC. Complete variable domain (other parts from reference TRBV2 and TRBJ1-2): EPEVTQTPSHQVTQMGQEVILRCVPISNHLYFYWYRQILGQKVEFLVSFYNNEISEKSEIFDDQFSVERPDGSNFTLKIRSTKLEDSAMYFCASSIEGNGYTFGSGTRLTVV.

The chain uses TRBV24-1 and TRBJ2-3, with 7 positions matching TRBD1. The V gene end was trimmed by 4 bases and the J gene end by 1 base; junction bases not matched to a gene: 7. CDR3 length: 16 residues. CDR1 and CDR2 (germline): KGHDR, SFDVKD. The CDR3 spells CATSDKGGFGTDTQYF. As DNA, the CDR3 is TGTGCCACCAGTGACAAAGGGGGCTTCGGCACAGATACGCAGTATTTT.

The chain links TRBV29-1 to TRBJ2-1; D is possibly TRBD2 (6 bases). In germline, CDR1 is SQVTM, CDR2 ANQGSEA. The CDR3 is made up of 14 amino acids. Trimming shortened V by 0 bases and J by 5 bases, and 11 bases separated the two germline ends. The CDR3 DNA follows: TGCAGCGTTGAAGAGCCGGGAGACAACAATGAGCAGTTCTTC. Amino acids: CSVEEPGDNNEQFF.

The CDR3 region is CASSRDRNTEAFF. The CDR3 bases are TGTGCCAGCAGCCGGGACAGGAACACTGAAGCTTTCTTT. The chain is built from TRBV7-3 and TRBJ1-1; 7 bases match TRBD1. The CDR3 extends over 13 amino acids. V dropped 5 bases and J dropped 1; count of bases not matched to a gene: 1. Germline V gives CDR1 SGHTA, CDR2 FQGTGA.

The genes are TRBV9 and TRBJ2-6, with 12 bases that match TRBD2. Germline CDR1 SGDLS, CDR2 YYNGEE. After removal of 4 bases from V and 2 bases from J, the junction contained 13 bases not matched to a gene. The CDR3 is 20 residues long. CDR3 protein: CASSPRLAGEIGAGANVLTF. The CDR3 region has the DNA TGTGCCAGCAGCCCGCGACTAGCGGGAGAGATCGGCGCTGGGGCCAACGTCCTGACTTTC.

The chain recombines TRBV19 with TRBJ2-5; 9 positions match TRBD2. This CDR3 region has 17 residues. V lost 3 bases to trimming and J lost 0 bases; unmatched junction nucleotides: 8. Germline lookup yields CDR1 LNHDA and CDR2 SQIVND (reference sequence). The CDR3 sequence: CASSMGLAGLYQETQYF. DNA for the CDR3: TGTGCCAGTAGTATGGGTCTAGCGGGATTGTACCAAGAGACCCAGTACTTC.

This clone was observed once. V is TRBV19 and J is TRBJ1-4, with D perhaps matching TRBD1 (5 bases). Trimming stripped 3 bases from V and 10 bases from J, with 18 bases between. Germline V gene sequence: CDR1 LNHDA, CDR2 SQIVND (reference sequence). This CDR3 is built from 15 residues. The CDR3 DNA reads as TGTGCCAGTAGTATTGGGGACTCGGACATAGGAAAACTGTTTTTT. The encoded protein is CASSIGDSDIGKLFF. The entire variable domain, with the rest obtained from reference TRBV19 and TRBJ1-4, is as follows: DGGITQSPKYLFRKEGQNVTLSCEQNLNHDAMYWYRQDPGQGLRLIYYSQIVNDFQKGDIAEGYSVSREKKESFPLTVTSAQKNPTAFYLCASSIGDSDIGKLFFGSGTQLSVL.

The rearrangement uses TRBV5-3 and TRBJ1-5; D is uncertain. TRBV5-3 is treated as an ORF (open reading frame) with a function not yet certain. V was clipped by 1 base and J by 2 bases, with 22 bases between them. The CDR3 covers 19 residues. This CDR3 is CARSLFIVGGLIGNQPQHF. CDR3 in DNA: TGTGCCAGAAGCTTGTTTATAGTGGGAGGACTAATTGGCAATCAGCCCCAGCATTTT.

V and J are TRBV19 and TRBJ1-1; D ambiguous. The CDR3 extends over 13 amino acids. V lost 8 bases to trimming and J lost 7 bases, with 17 bases between them. Germline-derived CDR1 and CDR2 are LNHDA and SQIVND (reference sequence). CDR3 bases: TGTGCCAGTGCGGACCGCTATGGGAGTGAAGCTTTCTTT. This encodes CASADRYGSEAFF.

V and J are TRBV7-2 and TRBJ1-2; D is unresolved. Trimming stripped 5 bases from V and 0 bases from J, with 10 bases between. The CDR3 runs to 14 residues. In germline, CDR1 is SGHTA, CDR2 FQGNSA. In nucleotides, the CDR3 is TGTGCCAGCAGCAAAAACGGGGCTAACTATGGCTACACCTTC. It encodes CASSKNGANYGYTF.

The chain joins TRBV20-1 to TRBJ1-5; D gene ambiguous. The CDR3 covers 14 residues. CDR1 is DFQATT and CDR2 is SNEGSKA in the germline V gene (reference sequence). The V end was cut by 3 bases, the J end by 0 bases, with 9 bases between. The CDR3 bases are TGCAGTGCTAGTGCGACACCTAGCAATCAGCCCCAGCATTTT. Encoded protein: CSASATPSNQPQHF.